Shown below are 17 T cell receptor beta chains from a single sample sequenced in a study of vaccination effects on CD4 cells after COVID-19. These receptors have no identified antigens. Antigen-specific CD4+ T cells were first expanded with viral peptide pools by the ViraFEST assay and only then sequenced. Having been cultured for 10 days, the cells underwent CD4+ T cell isolation. Having tested negative for nucleocapsid antibodies, the vaccine recipients showed no prior SARS-CoV-2 infection. TCRdb's table, derived via immunoSEQ multiplex PCR, lists solely in-frame clones and lacks some. The sample contains about 73,000 clones, about four fifths of which appear only once. The specimen was CD4+ T cells from PBMCs cultured with SARS-CoV-2 spike peptides, collected before COVID-19 vaccination. These receptor sequences come from a human donor who received a COVID-19 vaccine.

This chain uses TRBV5-1 with TRBJ1-1; D not certain. Germline V gene lookup returns CDR1 SGHRS and CDR2 YFSETQ. The CDR3 is made up of 11 amino acids. V was clipped by 0 bases and J by 5 bases, with 2 bases between them. The CDR3 is CASSLETEAFF. Written as DNA, the CDR3 is TGCGCCAGCAGCTTGGAGACTGAAGCTTTCTTT. The complete variable domain, with remaining parts taken from reference TRBV5-1 and TRBJ1-1, reads KAGVTQTPRYLIKTRGQQVTLSCSPISGHRSVSWYQQTPGQGLQFLFEYFSETQRNKGNFPGRFSGRQFSNSRSEMNVSTLELGDSALYLCASSLETEAFFGQGTRLTVV.

The rearrangement links TRBV28 to TRBJ1-3, with D maybe TRBD1 (6 bases). This CDR3 comprises 15 residues. V was trimmed by 5 bases and J by 0 bases, leaving 11 bases between them. Germline assignment: CDR1 MDHEN and CDR2 SYDVKM. The CDR3 DNA follows: TGTGCCAGCAGTGAGACAGGCGGCTCTGGAAACACCATATATTTT. The encoded protein is CASSETGGSGNTIYF.

This clone was seen a single time. The chain couples TRBV19 to TRBJ1-4; no clear D. Per the germline V gene, CDR1 is LNHDA and CDR2 is SQIVND (reference sequence). The V gene lost 4 bases and the J gene lost 4 bases, with 16 bases spanning the gap. The CDR3 sequence is 16 residues long. The CDR3 region has the DNA TGTGCCAGTAGTACCTTAATGACTGATTTTAATGAAAAACTGTTTTTT. Encoded protein: CASSTLMTDFNEKLFF.

The chain employs TRBV6-2 or TRBV6-3 and TRBJ2-5, with 7 bases aligning to TRBD1. The CDR3 is made up of 16 amino acids. J lost 1 base, V lost 5 bases, and 10 bases had no gene match. Germline V CDR1 and CDR2: MNHEY, SVGEGT. The CDR3: CASSRPTGTLQETQYF. CDR3 bases: TGTGCCAGCAGTCGGCCGACAGGGACCCTCCAAGAGACCCAGTACTTC.

The chain employs TRBV5-6 and TRBJ2-5, with 8 bases fitting TRBD1. With 3 bases clipped from V and 5 bases from J, the junction kept 6 bases outside the gene matches. This CDR3 comprises 14 residues. Per germline, CDR1 SGHDT and CDR2 YYEEEE. The CDR3 sequence is CASSSGGPRETQYF. The CDR3 DNA follows: TGTGCCAGCAGCTCAGGGGGCCCGAGGGAGACCCAGTACTTC.

The J gene is TRBJ1-1, the V gene TRBV29-1, with D possibly being TRBD1 (6 bases). The CDR3 consists of 13 residues. V lost 2 bases and J 3 bases, leaving 10 bases between the germline ends. From germline, CDR1 is SQVTM and CDR2 ANQGSEA. The CDR3 sequence is CSVEWGLDTEAFF. The CDR3 DNA follows: TGCAGCGTTGAATGGGGGCTGGACACTGAAGCTTTCTTT.

The V and J genes are TRBV4-2 and TRBJ2-3; D is unresolved. The CDR3 totals 12 residues. Germline V gene data show CDR1 as LGHNA and CDR2 as YNFKEQ. V was cut by 1 base and J by 7 bases, with 6 bases left in between. In DNA, the CDR3 is TGTGCCAGCAGCCAAGGGGCCAATACGCAGTATTTT. This translates into CASSQGANTQYF.

This clone was counted a few times. The chain links TRBV6-5 to TRBJ1-4, with D unclear. Germline CDR1 MNHEY, CDR2 SVGAGI. Trimming removed 0 bases at V and 8 bases at J, with 4 bases between. CDR3 length equals 12 residues. For the CDR3, the DNA is TGTGCCAGCAGTTACTCTAGGGAAAAACTGTTTTTT. Its translation: CASSYSREKLFF.

This CDR3 reads CASSLKVVTDTQYF. The CDR3 coding sequence is TGTGCCAGCAGCTTAAAGGTCGTCACAGATACGCAGTATTTT. The V call is TRBV13, the J call TRBJ2-3; D is ambiguous. The CDR3 extends over 14 amino acids. V shed 2 bases and J shed 2 bases, with 8 bases lying between them. Germline V CDR1 and CDR2: PRHDT, FYEKMQ (reference sequence).

This chain connects TRBV11-2 to TRBJ2-1; possibly TRBD1 for D (5 bases). CDR3 length equals 14 residues. CDR1 SGHAT and CDR2 FQNNGV come from the germline V gene. Trimming left V 7 bases short and J 1 base short, with 11 bases between. CDR3 coding DNA: TGTGCCAGCACCAAGGGGCAGTCCTACAATGAGCAGTTCTTC. Its protein is CASTKGQSYNEQFF.

The chain combines TRBV18 with TRBJ2-4, with 13 bases matching TRBD2. Trimming cost V 2 bases and J 2 bases; bases outside gene matches: 15. CDR3 length: 21 amino acids. The germline gives CDR1 KGHSH, CDR2 LQKENI. CDR3 in amino acids: CASSPRLLAGGQTGPKNIQYF. Here the CDR3 DNA reads TGTGCCAGCTCACCAAGACTACTAGCGGGGGGGCAGACTGGCCCCAAAAACATTCAGTACTTC.

V usage is TRBV24-1 and J usage is TRBJ2-3, with a possible D match to TRBD2 (5 bases). Germline-derived CDR1 and CDR2 are KGHDR and SFDVKD. The CDR3 runs to 14 residues. V was trimmed by 0 bases and J by 8 bases, leaving 11 bases between them. CDR3 bases: TGTGCCACCAGTGATTTGGGAGGACGGGGTACGCAGTATTTT. Residues: CATSDLGGRGTQYF.

The V call is TRBV3-1 (or the pseudogene TRBV3-2), the J call TRBJ1-2, with TRBD1 matching 7 bases. Trimming cost V 4 bases and J 8 bases; bases outside gene matches: 10. The length of the CDR3 is 14 residues. Germline V gene data show CDR1 as LGHDT and CDR2 as YNNKEL (reference sequence). The CDR3 region has the DNA TGTGCCAGCAGCCGAGCCCAGGGACAGTTAGGCTACACCTTC. Protein product: CASSRAQGQLGYTF.

The rearrangement uses TRBV21-1 and TRBJ2-4. TRBV21-1 is classified as a pseudogene. This CDR3 region has 15 residues. The CDR3 loop reads CASRDVNEAKNIQYF. CDR3 DNA sequence: TGTGCCAGCAGGGACGTGAACGAGGCCAAAAACATTCAGTACTTC.

J is TRBJ1-1 and V is TRBV10-3, with D possibly matching TRBD1 (6 bases). With 1 base removed from V and 5 bases from J, the gap between germline ends came to 17 bases. This CDR3 spans 16 amino acids. CDR1 and CDR2 from the germline V gene are ENHRY and SYGVKD. In DNA form, the CDR3 reads TGTGCCATCAGTGAGTTAGGGAGCAGGGGAGGAACTGAAGCTTTCTTT. It codes for CAISELGSRGGTEAFF.

This clone was found a few times. J is TRBJ1-1 and V is TRBV9; 8 bases are shared with TRBD1. The ends lost 3 bases at V and 1 base at J; junction bases unmatched: 2. Germline V CDR1 and CDR2: SGDLS, YYNGEE. The CDR3 spans 14 residues. Here the CDR3 reads CASSATGENTEAFF. The CDR3 DNA reads TGTGCCAGCAGCGCGACAGGGGAGAACACTGAAGCTTTCTTT.

This chain joins TRBV7-2 and TRBJ2-3, with 10 bases matching TRBD2. CDR3 length equals 15 residues. Trimming removed 5 bases from V and 6 bases from J; junction bases left unmatched: 8. Germline CDR1 SGHTA, CDR2 FQGNSA. CDR3 nucleotides: TGTGCCAGCAGCCAGACCCTAGCGGGGGCGGATACGCAGTATTTT. The encoded protein is CASSQTLAGADTQYF.